These 17 T cell receptor beta chains came from one sample sequenced in a study of T cell responses to AZD1222 COVID-19 vaccine. Profiled with immunoSEQ multiplex PCR; TCRdb holds only in-frame clones, not every one. The table lists roughly 200,000 clones, 85% to 95% of them singletons, with more than 0.8% in the top ten. This specimen consisted of peripheral blood, obtained on day 0 of MenACWY control vaccination. The receptors were sampled from an adult in good health.

This rearrangement joins TRBV2 to TRBJ1-3, with D unclear. There are 13 residues in the CDR3. The germline gives CDR1 SNHLY, CDR2 FYNNEI. V was shortened by 3 bases and J by 2 bases, with 5 bases between the two germline ends. The CDR3 spells CASSESTGNTIYF. The CDR3 region has the DNA TGTGCCAGCAGTGAGTCAACTGGAAACACCATATATTTT.

The chain employs TRBV19 and TRBJ1-5; D gene uncertain. This CDR3 has 15 amino acids. The V and J ends lost 5 bases and 5 bases respectively, with 16 bases between them. The germline V gene has CDR1 LNHDA and CDR2 SQIVND (reference sequence). CDR3 nucleotide sequence: TGTGCCAGTAGTCCCTCGCGGCTCCTGGATCAGCCCCAGCATTTT. The encoded protein is CASSPSRLLDQPQHF.

This rearrangement joins TRBV7-2 to TRBJ1-6; D unclear. Per the germline V gene, CDR1 is SGHTA and CDR2 is FQGNSA. Trimming pared 4 bases from V and 0 bases from J, leaving 4 bases between. CDR3 size: 14 residues. The CDR3 protein is CASSSGSYNSPLHF. CDR3 nucleotide sequence: TGTGCCAGCAGCTCAGGCTCCTATAATTCACCCCTCCACTTT. The full variable domain, rest sourced from reference TRBV7-2 and TRBJ1-6, is GAGVSQSPSNKVTEKGKDVELRCDPISGHTALYWYRQSLGQGLEFLIYFQGNSAPDKSGLPSDRFSAERTGGSVSTLTIQRTQQEDSAVYLCASSSGSYNSPLHFGNGTRLTVT.

This clone was detected once. V and J are TRBV18 and TRBJ1-1, with no clear D. V lost 4 bases and J 4 bases, leaving 7 bases between the germline ends. Germline CDR1 reads KGHSH; CDR2 reads LQKENI. This CDR3 is 12 amino acids long. This chain's CDR3 is CASSQGGTEAFF. The DNA of the CDR3 is TGTGCCAGCTCACAGGGAGGCACTGAAGCTTTCTTT.

This chain connects TRBV3-1 (or the pseudogene TRBV3-2) to TRBJ2-1, with 9 bases aligning to TRBD2. Per the germline V gene, CDR1 is LGHDT and CDR2 is YNNKEL (reference sequence). V lost 3 bases and J lost 3; bases outside the gene matches: 6. The CDR3 contains 16 residues. The CDR3 DNA reads TGTGCCAGCAGCCAGTTGGGACTAGCCTTCTACAATGAGCAGTTCTTC. Residues: CASSQLGLAFYNEQFF.

This clone appeared once. Additional DNA sequences in this sample encode the identical CDR3. The gene calls are TRBV7-2 and TRBJ1-2; the match to TRBD1 covers 8 bases. CDR1 and CDR2 from the germline V gene are SGHTA and FQGNSA. The CDR3 totals 14 residues. The trim removed 5 bases at V and 5 bases at J, leaving 7 bases unmatched. This CDR3 is CASSLDRGPYGYTF. In DNA, the CDR3 is TGTGCCAGCAGCCTCGACAGGGGCCCTTATGGCTACACCTTC.

The CDR3: CASPGAGNTIYF. CDR3 bases: TGTGCCAGCCCAGGGGCAGGAAACACCATATATTTT. This chain links TRBV6-5 with TRBJ1-3, with D possibly matching TRBD1 (6 bases). Germline V gene lookup returns CDR1 MNHEY and CDR2 SVGAGI. The V end was cut by 8 bases, the J end by 4 bases, with 9 bases between. There are 12 residues in the CDR3.

This chain uses TRBV3-1 (or the pseudogene TRBV3-2) with TRBJ2-5; TRBD1 aligns across 7 bases. Germline-derived CDR1 and CDR2 are LGHDT and YNNKEL (reference sequence). The ends lost 0 bases at V and 2 bases at J; junction bases unmatched: 6. The CDR3 is 16 residues long. Written as DNA, the CDR3 is TGTGCCAGCAGCCAAGATGGGACAGTCAGACAAGAGACCCAGTACTTC. The encoded protein is CASSQDGTVRQETQYF.

The chain links TRBV5-1 to TRBJ2-5; 11 nucleotides match TRBD1. With 2 bases clipped from V and 4 bases from J, the junction kept 7 bases outside the gene matches. The length of the CDR3 is 16 residues. The germline V gene has CDR1 SGHRS and CDR2 YFSETQ. The CDR3 nucleotides are TGCGCCAGCAGCTTCTCCGGGACAGGGGGATCAGAGACCCAGTACTTC. It encodes CASSFSGTGGSETQYF.

This chain links TRBV28 with TRBJ1-5, with D possibly TRBD1 on 5 matching bases. V gave up 5 bases and J gave up 1 base, with 12 bases separating them. The CDR3 is made up of 15 amino acids. Germline V gene data show CDR1 as MDHEN and CDR2 as SYDVKM. The CDR3 sequence is CASSEGVRSNQPQHF. As DNA, the CDR3 is TGTGCCAGCAGTGAAGGGGTGAGGAGCAATCAGCCCCAGCATTTT.

For the CDR3, the DNA is TGTGCCAGCAGCCAAGAACCTGCTAAGAGCAATCAGCCCCAGCATTTT. It translates to CASSQEPAKSNQPQHF. V is TRBV4-2 and J is TRBJ1-5, with no clear D. Germline-derived CDR1 and CDR2 are LGHNA and YNFKEQ. The CDR3 sequence is 16 residues long. V gave up 0 bases and J gave up 1 base, with 10 bases separating them.

Only one count was recorded for this clone. The V gene is TRBV5-1, the J gene TRBJ2-5; the D gene is possibly TRBD2 (6 bases). Trimming removed 3 bases from V and 5 bases from J, with 17 bases in between. Germline V gene data show CDR1 as SGHRS and CDR2 as YFSETQ. CDR3 length: 15 amino acids. The CDR3 DNA reads as TGCGCCAGCAGCTCGTCCGGGCTAGCGATGGAGACCCAGTACTTC. As protein: CASSSSGLAMETQYF.

CDR3 nucleotide sequence: TGTGCCAGTAGTATTGGAGGAAGATGGGATACGCAGTATTTT. This encodes CASSIGGRWDTQYF. This sequence joins TRBV19 and TRBJ2-3; D perhaps matches TRBD2 (5 bases). Trimming removed 3 bases at V and 6 bases at J, with 13 bases between. The CDR3 contains 14 residues. From germline, CDR1 is LNHDA and CDR2 SQIVND (reference sequence).

The CDR3: CASSPGQNYGYTF. DNA for the CDR3: TGTGCCAGCAGCCCCGGACAGAACTATGGCTACACCTTC. The chain carries TRBV14 and TRBJ1-2; D possibly corresponds to TRBD1 (6 bases). The CDR3 consists of 13 residues. V lost 4 bases to trimming and J lost 2 bases, with 8 bases between them. The germline gives CDR1 SGHDN, CDR2 FVKESK.

The V gene is TRBV18, the J gene TRBJ1-2, with TRBD1 identical over 8 bases. V shed 2 bases and J 5 bases; nucleotides not matched to a gene: 7. CDR1 is KGHSH and CDR2 is LQKENI in the germline V gene. This CDR3 contains 15 residues. The CDR3: CASSPDRGGSYGYTF. CDR3 DNA sequence: TGTGCCAGCTCACCAGACAGGGGCGGTTCATATGGCTACACCTTC.

This clone has only one observation. The chain has TRBV5-4 and TRBJ2-5; a weak D match, TRBD2 (5 bases). This CDR3 has 13 amino acids. The V and J ends lost 2 bases and 4 bases respectively, with 9 bases between them. Germline CDR1 and CDR2: SGHNT and YYREEE (reference sequence). The CDR3 nucleotides are TGTGCCAGCAGCTTCGACGGAGGAGAGACCCAGTACTTC. It codes for CASSFDGGETQYF.

V and J are TRBV30 and TRBJ1-1; D perhaps matches TRBD1 (5 bases). The germline V gene encodes CDR1 GTSNPN and CDR2 SVGIG (reference sequence). V was trimmed by 4 bases and J by 1 base, leaving 13 bases between them. The CDR3 consists of 14 residues. CDR3 nucleotide sequence: TGTGCCTGGAAAATGGGACTTTCGAACACTGAAGCTTTCTTT. It specifies CAWKMGLSNTEAFF.